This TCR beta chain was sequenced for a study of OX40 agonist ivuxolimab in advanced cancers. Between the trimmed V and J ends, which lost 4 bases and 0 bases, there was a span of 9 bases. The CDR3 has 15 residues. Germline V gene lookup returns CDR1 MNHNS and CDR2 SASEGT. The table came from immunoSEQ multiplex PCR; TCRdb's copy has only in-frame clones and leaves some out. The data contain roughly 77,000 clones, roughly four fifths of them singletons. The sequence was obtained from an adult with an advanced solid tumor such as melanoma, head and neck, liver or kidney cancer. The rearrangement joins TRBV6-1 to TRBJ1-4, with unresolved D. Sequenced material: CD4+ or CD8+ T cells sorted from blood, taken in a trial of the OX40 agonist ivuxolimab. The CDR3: CASSALDATNEKLFF. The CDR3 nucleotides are TGTGCCAGCAGTGCGCTCGACGCAACTAATGAAAAACTGTTTTTT.